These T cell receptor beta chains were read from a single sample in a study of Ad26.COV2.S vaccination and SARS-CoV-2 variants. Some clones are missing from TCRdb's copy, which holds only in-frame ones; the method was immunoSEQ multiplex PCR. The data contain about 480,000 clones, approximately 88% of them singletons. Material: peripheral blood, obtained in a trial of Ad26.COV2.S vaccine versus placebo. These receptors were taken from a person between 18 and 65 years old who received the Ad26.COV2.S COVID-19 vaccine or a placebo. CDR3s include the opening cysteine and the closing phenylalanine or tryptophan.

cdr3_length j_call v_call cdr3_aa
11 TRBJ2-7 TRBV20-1 CSARDAYEQYF
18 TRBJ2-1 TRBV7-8 CASSLVYPRGRTYNEQFF
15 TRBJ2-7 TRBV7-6 CASSEGPGTPNEQYF
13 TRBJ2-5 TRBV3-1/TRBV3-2 CASSQESAGRMNF
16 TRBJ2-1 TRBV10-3 CAIAASGISSYNEQFF
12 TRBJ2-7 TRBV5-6 CASNSVEGAPYF
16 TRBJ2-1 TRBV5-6 CASSLEVPSSYNEQFF
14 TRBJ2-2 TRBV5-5 CASTPLAGPGELFF
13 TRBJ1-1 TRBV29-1 CSGDGGPTTEAFF
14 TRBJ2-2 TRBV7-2 CASSFWASTGELFF
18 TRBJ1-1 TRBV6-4 CASGCPDRGLGENTEAFF
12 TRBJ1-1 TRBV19 CASSQMNTEAFF
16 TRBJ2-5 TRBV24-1 CATSDFTADARETQYF
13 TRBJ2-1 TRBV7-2 CASSLITYNEQFF
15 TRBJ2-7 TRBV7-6 CASSLGRGSEGEQYF
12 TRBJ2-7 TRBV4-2 CASSSSVGEQYF
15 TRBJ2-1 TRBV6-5 CASSPSGGRLNEQFF
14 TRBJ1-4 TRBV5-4 CASSFKGGNEKLFF
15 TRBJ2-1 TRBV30 CAWTPGQPSHNEQFF
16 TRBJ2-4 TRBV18 CASSPLGGLTKNIQYF
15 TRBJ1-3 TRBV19 CASRPAVTPGNTIYF
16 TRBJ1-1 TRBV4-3 CASSQDLNRGNTEAFF
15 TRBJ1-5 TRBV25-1 CASSQGGQLNQPQHF
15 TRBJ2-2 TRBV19 CASSRRTGSTGELFF
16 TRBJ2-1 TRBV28 CASSLLPGTVENEQFF
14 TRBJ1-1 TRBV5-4 CASSLEGRRTEAFF
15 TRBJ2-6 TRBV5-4 CASSRVITGANVLTF
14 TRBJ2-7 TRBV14 CASSQGRGFYEQYF
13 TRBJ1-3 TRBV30 CAFGAGGGNTIYF
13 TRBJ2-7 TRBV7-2 CASSLVGVVEQYF
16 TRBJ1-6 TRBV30 CAWSVIQPNHNSPLHF
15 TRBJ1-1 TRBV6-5 CASKISRARNTEAFF
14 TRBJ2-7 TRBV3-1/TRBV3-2 CASSQTGTVYEQYF
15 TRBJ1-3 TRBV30 CAWRQGANLGNTIYF
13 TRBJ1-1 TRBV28 CASDGVLTTGAFF
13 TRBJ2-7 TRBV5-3 CARSLDWTYEQYF
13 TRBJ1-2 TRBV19 CASSKGQARVHTF
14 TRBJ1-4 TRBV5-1 CASSLGQGVTGLFF
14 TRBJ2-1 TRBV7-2 CASSLRDSGASQFF
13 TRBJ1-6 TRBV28 CASSHHQSSPLHF
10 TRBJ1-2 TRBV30 CAWKKSGYTF
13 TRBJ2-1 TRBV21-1 CASKIYRGTEQFF
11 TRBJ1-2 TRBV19 CASTPGWGYTF
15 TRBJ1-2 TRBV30 CAWSDPTGGNYGYTF
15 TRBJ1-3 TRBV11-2 CASSLGTGTGNTIYF
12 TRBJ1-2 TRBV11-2 CASSLSNYGYTF